This T cell receptor beta chain came from a study of cytomegalovirus exposure and HLA in healthy donors. PCR used 60 Vbeta primers and 13 Jbeta primers. Method: immunoSEQ multiplex PCR; TCRdb's copy keeps in-frame clones and lacks some. This sample has about 180,000 clones, with just over 75% found just once. Comment on this clone: At one of its ends the junction is not consistent with the germline gene, which may arise from a read error.

The germline CDR1 and CDR2 sequences are SSHAT and FNYEAQ (reference sequence). The CDR3 has 15 residues. The receptor was isolated from a woman in her sixties in good health and CMV-seropositive. The source material was PBMCs. The chain couples TRBV7-7 to TRBJ2-2, with D possibly TRBD1 on 6 matching bases. The CDR3 protein is CASSLGTPNTGELFF. The CDR3 coding sequence is TGTGCTAGCAGCTTAGGGACACCGAACACCGGGGAGCTGTTTTTT.